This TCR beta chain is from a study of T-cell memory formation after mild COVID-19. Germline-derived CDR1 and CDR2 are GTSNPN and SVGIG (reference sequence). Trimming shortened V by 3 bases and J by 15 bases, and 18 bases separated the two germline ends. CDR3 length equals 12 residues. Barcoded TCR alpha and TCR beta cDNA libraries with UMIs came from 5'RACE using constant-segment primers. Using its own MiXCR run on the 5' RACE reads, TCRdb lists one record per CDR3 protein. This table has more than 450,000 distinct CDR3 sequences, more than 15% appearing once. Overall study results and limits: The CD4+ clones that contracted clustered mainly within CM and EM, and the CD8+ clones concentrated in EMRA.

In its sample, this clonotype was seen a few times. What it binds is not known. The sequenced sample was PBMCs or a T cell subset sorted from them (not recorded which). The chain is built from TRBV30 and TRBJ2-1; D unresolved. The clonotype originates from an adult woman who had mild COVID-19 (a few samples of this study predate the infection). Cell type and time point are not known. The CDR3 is CAWSPGPPIPFF. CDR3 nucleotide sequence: TGTGCCTGGAGCCCCGGCCCTCCGATTCCGTTCTTC.